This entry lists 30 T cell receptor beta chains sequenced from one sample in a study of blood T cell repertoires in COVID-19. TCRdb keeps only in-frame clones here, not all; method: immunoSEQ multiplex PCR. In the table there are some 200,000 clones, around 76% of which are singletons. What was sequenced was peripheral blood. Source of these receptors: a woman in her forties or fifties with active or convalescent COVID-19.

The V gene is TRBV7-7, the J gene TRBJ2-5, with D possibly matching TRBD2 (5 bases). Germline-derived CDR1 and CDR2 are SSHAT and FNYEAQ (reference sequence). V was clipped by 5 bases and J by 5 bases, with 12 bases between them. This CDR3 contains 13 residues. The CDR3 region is CASSRNRGETQYF. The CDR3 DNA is TGTGCCAGCAGCCGGAATCGAGGGGAGACCCAGTACTTC.

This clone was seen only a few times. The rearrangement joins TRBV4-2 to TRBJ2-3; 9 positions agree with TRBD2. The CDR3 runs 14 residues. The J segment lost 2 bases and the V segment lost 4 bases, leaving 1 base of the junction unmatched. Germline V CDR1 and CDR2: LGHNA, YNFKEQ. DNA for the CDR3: TGTGCCAGCAGCCGCGGGGGGGCCACAGATACGCAGTATTTT. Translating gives CASSRGGATDTQYF.

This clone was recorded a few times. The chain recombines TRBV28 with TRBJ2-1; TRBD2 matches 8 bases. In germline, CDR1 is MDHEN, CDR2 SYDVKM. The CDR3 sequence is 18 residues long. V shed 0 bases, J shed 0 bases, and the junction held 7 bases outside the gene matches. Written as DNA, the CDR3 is TGTGCCAGCAGTTTATGGGCGGGAGGCCCTAGCTCCTACAATGAGCAGTTCTTC. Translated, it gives CASSLWAGGPSSYNEQFF.

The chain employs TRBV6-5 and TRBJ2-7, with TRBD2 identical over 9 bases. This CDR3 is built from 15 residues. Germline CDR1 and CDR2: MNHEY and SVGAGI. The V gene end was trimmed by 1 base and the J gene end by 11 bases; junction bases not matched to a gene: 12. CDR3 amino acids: CASSYLAGAGGIEYF. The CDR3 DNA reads TGTGCCAGCAGTTACTTAGCGGGAGCTGGGGGGATTGAGTACTTC.

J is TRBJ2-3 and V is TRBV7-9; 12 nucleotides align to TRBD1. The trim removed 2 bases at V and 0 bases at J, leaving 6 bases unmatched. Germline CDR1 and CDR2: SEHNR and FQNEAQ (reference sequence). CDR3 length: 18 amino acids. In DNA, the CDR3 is TGTGCCAGCAGCTTAACGGGACAGGGGGCTCGTAGCACAGATACGCAGTATTTT. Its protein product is CASSLTGQGARSTDTQYF.

The CDR3 protein is CSAFGAGYGYTF. DNA for the CDR3: TGCAGCGCCTTTGGGGCCGGGTATGGCTACACCTTC. The rearrangement uses TRBV29-1 and TRBJ1-2, with D maybe TRBD1 (5 bases). Germline V lookup: CDR1 SQVTM, CDR2 ANQGSEA. Trimming removed 7 bases from V and 5 bases from J, with 14 bases in between. CDR3 size: 12 residues.

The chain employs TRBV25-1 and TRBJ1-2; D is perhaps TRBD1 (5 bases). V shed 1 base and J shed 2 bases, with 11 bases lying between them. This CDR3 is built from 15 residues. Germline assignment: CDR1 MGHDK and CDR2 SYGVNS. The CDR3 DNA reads TGTGCCAGCAGTGAATTCTCAGGGCAGAACTATGGCTACACCTTC. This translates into CASSEFSGQNYGYTF.

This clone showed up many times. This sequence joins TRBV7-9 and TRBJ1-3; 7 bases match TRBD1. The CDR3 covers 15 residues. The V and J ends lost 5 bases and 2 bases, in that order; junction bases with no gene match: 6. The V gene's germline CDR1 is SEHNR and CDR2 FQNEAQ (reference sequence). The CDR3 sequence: CASSTPGQPGNTIYF. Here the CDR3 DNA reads TGTGCCAGCAGCACCCCGGGACAGCCTGGAAACACCATATATTTT.

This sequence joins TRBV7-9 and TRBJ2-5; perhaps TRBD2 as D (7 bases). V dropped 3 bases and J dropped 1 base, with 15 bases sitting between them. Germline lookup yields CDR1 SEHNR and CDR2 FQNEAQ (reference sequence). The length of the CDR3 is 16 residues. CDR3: CASSFAGGAFQETQYF. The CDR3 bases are TGTGCCAGCAGCTTCGCTGGGGGGGCGTTCCAAGAGACCCAGTACTTC.

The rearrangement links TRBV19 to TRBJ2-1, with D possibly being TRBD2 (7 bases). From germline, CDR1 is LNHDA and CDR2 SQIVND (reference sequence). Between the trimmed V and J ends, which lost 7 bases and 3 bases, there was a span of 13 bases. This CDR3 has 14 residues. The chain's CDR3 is CASKGEGSYNEQFF. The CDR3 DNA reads TGTGCCAGTAAGGGGGAGGGGAGCTACAATGAGCAGTTCTTC.

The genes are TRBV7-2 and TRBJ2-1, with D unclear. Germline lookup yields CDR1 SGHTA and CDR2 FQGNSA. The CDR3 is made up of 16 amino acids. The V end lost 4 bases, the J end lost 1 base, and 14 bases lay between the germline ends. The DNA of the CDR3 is TGTGCCAGCAGCTACAAGTTAGCTGATTCCTACAATGAGCAGTTCTTC. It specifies CASSYKLADSYNEQFF.

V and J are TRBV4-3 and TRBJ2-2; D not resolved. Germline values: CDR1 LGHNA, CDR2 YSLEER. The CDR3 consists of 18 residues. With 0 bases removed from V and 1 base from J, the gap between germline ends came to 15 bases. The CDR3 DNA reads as TGCGCCAGCAGCCAAGAAAGTCGGCTCTCGGGGAACACCGGGGAGCTGTTTTTT. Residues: CASSQESRLSGNTGELFF.

The CDR3 region is CASSSQSQGAPTDTQYF. CDR3 nucleotides: TGTGCCAGCAGCTCCCAGAGTCAGGGGGCTCCCACAGATACGCAGTATTTT. V usage is TRBV7-2 and J usage is TRBJ2-3; 8 bases fit TRBD1. This CDR3 has 17 residues. The V segment lost 4 bases and the J segment 2 bases; nucleotides outside the gene matches: 11. From germline, CDR1 is SGHTA and CDR2 FQGNSA.

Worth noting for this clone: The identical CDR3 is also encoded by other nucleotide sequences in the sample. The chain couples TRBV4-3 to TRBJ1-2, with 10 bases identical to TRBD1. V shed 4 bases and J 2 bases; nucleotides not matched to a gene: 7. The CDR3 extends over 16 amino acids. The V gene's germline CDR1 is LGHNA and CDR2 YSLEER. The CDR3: CASSRTPGQGNYGYTF. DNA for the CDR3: TGCGCCAGCAGCCGAACGCCGGGACAGGGGAACTATGGCTACACCTTC.

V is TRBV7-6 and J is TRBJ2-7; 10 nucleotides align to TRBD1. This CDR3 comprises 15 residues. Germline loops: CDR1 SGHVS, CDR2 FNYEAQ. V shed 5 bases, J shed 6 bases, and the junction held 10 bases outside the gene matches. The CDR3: CASSPLWGQGSEQYF. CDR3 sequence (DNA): TGTGCCAGCAGCCCTCTCTGGGGACAGGGGAGCGAGCAGTACTTC.

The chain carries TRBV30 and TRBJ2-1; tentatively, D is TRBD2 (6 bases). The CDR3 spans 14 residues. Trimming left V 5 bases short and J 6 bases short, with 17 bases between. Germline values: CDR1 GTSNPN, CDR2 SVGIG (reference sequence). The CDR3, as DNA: TGTGCCTGGGTATCACGGGGGAGACGCAATGAGCAGTTCTTC. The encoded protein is CAWVSRGRRNEQFF. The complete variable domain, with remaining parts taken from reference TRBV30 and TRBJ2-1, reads SQTIHQWPATLVQPVGSPLSLECTVEGTSNPNLYWYRQAAGRGLQLLFYSVGIGQISSEVPQNLSASRPQDRQFILSSKKLLLSDSGFYLCAWVSRGRRNEQFFGPGTRLTVL.

The DNA of the CDR3 is TGTGCCTGGAGTCAGAGGCAGGGCTTGTGGGATGGCTACACCTTC. This sequence encodes CAWSQRQGLWDGYTF. This sequence joins TRBV30 and TRBJ1-2, with TRBD1 as a possible D gene (5 bases). CDR1 is GTSNPN and CDR2 is SVGIG in the germline V gene (reference sequence). V shed 2 bases and J shed 6 bases, with 19 bases lying between them. The CDR3 spans 15 residues.

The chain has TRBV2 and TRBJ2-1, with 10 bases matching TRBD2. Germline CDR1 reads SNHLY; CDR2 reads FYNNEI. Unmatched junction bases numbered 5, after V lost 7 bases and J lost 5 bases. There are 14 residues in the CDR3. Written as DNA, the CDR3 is TGTGCCAGCAATCCGGGACTAGCGCACAATGAGCAGTTCTTC. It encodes CASNPGLAHNEQFF.

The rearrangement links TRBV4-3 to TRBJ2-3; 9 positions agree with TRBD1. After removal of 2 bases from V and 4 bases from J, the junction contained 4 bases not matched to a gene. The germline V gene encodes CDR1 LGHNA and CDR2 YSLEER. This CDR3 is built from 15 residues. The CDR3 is CASSQFTGGADTQYF. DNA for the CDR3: TGCGCCAGCAGCCAATTCACAGGGGGCGCAGATACGCAGTATTTT.

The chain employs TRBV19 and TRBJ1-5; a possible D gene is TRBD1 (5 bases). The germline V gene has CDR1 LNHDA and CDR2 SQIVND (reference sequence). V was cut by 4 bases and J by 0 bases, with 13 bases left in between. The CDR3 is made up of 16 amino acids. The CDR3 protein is CASSTRGGYSNQPQHF. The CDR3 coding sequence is TGTGCCAGTAGTACCCGGGGGGGGTATAGCAATCAGCCCCAGCATTTT.

The CDR3 DNA sequence: TGTGCCAGCAGCTTCGAGAGGGATTCACCCCTCCACTTT. This gives the protein CASSFERDSPLHF. The rearrangement links TRBV7-3 to TRBJ1-6; D gene uncertain. CDR1 and CDR2 (germline): SGHTA, FQGTGA. V was cut by 3 bases and J by 8 bases, with 8 bases left in between. The CDR3 has 13 residues.

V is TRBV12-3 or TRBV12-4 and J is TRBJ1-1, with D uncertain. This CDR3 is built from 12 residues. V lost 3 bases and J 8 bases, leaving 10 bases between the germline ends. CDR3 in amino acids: CASSFSGIEAFF. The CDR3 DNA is TGTGCCAGCAGTTTTTCGGGGATCGAAGCTTTCTTT.

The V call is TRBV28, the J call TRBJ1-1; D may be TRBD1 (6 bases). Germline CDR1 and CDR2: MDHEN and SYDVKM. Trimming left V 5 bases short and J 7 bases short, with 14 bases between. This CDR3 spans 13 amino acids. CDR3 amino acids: CASSKTGIVEAFF. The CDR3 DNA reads TGTGCCAGCAGTAAAACAGGGATAGTTGAAGCTTTCTTT.

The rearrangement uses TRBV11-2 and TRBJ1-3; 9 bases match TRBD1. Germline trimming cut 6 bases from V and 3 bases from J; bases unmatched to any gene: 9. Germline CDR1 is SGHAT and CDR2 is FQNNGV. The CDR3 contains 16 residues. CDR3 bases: TGTGCCAGCAGAAGGGGACAGGGAGATTTTGGAAACACCATATATTTT. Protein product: CASRRGQGDFGNTIYF.

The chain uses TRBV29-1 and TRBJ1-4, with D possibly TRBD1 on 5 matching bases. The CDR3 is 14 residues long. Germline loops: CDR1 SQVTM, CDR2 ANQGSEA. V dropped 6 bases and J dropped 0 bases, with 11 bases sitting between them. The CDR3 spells CSVSDSATNEKLFF. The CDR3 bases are TGCAGCGTCTCCGACAGTGCAACTAATGAAAAACTGTTTTTT.

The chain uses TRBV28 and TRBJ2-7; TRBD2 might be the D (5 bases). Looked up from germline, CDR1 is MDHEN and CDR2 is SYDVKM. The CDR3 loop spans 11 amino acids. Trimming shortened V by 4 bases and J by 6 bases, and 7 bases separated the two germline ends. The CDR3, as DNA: TGTGCCAGCAGTTCTAGCTTCGAGCAGTACTTC. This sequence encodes CASSSSFEQYF.

CDR3 sequence: CASTGGQGSGNTIYF. The CDR3 nucleotides read TGCGCCAGCACGGGGGGACAGGGCTCTGGAAACACCATATATTTT. This chain connects TRBV5-1 to TRBJ1-3; 9 bases agree with TRBD1. The ends lost 6 bases at V and 0 bases at J; junction bases unmatched: 4. Germline CDR1 SGHRS, CDR2 YFSETQ. This CDR3 is 15 amino acids long.

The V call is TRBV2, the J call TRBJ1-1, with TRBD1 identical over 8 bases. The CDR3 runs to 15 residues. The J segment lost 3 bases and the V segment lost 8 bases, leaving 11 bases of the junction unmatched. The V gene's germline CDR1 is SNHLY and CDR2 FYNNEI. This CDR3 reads CASGIRGPKDTEAFF. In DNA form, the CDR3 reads TGTGCCAGCGGGATCAGGGGGCCGAAGGACACTGAAGCTTTCTTT.

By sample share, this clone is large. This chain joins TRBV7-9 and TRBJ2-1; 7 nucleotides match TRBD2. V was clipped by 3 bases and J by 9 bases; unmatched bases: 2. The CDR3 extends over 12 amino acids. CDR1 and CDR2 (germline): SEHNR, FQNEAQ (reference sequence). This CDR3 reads CASSFGGGEQFF. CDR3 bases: TGTGCCAGCAGCTTTGGCGGGGGTGAGCAGTTCTTC.

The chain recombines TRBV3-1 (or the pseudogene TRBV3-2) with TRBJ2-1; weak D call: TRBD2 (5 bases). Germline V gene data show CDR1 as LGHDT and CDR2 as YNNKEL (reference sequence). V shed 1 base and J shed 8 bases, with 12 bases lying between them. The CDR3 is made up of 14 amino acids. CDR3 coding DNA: TGTGCCAGCAGCCAAGCTAGCCGTAGGGATGAGCAGTTCTTC. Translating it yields CASSQASRRDEQFF.